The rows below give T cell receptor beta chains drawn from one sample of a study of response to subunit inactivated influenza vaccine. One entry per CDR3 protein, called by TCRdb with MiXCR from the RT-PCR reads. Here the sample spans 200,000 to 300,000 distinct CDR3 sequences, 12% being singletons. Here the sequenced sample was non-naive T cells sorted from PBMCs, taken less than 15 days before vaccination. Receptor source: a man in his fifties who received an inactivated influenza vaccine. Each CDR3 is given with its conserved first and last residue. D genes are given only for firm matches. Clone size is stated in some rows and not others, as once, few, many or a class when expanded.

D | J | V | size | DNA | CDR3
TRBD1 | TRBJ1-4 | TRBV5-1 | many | TGCGCCAGCAGCTTCAGGGGACAGGGGGAGCCCCGCGGAAAACTGTTTTTT | CASSFRGQGEPRGKLFF
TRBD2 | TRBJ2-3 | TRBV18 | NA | TGTGCCAGCTCACCCCTTGGCGGGACTAGCGGGAGCACAGATACGCAGTATTTT | CASSPLGGTSGSTDTQYF
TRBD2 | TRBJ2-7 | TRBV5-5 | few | TGTGCCAGCAGCTTGTCTAGCGGAGCCTACGAGCAGTACTTC | CASSLSSGAYEQYF
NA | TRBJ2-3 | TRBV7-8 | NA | TGTGCCAGCAGCATTCAGGCTATCCATTTCACAGATACGCAGTATTTT | CASSIQAIHFTDTQYF
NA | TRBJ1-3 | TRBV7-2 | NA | TGTGCCAGCAGCTTCAGCCATGGAAACACCATATATTTT | CASSFSHGNTIYF
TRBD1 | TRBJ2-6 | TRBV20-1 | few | TGCAGTGCTAGTATCCGGGACAGGGTCTCTGGGGCCAACGTCCTGACTTTC | CSASIRDRVSGANVLTF
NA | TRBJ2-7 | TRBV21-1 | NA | TGTGCCAGAAGCTCCTCGGGCCAGATCGCCTACGAGCAGTACTTC | CARSSSGQIAYEQYF
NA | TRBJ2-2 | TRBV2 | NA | TGTGCCAGCAGGTTTGATGGGAACACCGGGGAGCTGTTTTTT | CASRFDGNTGELFF
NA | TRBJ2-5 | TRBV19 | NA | TGTGCCAGTAGTATTCTGGTAGGAGAGACCCAGTACTTC | CASSILVGETQYF
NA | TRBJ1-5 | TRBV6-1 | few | TGTGCCAGCAGTGGAGGGACCGCGTCGGTGCGTCAGCCCCAGCATTTT | CASSGGTASVRQPQHF
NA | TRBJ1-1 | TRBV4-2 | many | TGTGCCAGCAGCCAAGATCGTCTTGGGACTGAAGCTTTCTTT | CASSQDRLGTEAFF
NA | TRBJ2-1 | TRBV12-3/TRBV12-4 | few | TGTGCCAGCAGTTCCCAGGGGGGTTGGCTTCACAATGAGCAGTTCTTC | CASSSQGGWLHNEQFF
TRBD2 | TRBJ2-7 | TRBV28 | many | TGTGCCAGCAGTTTGGCTAGCGGGGTTTACGAGCAGTACTTC | CASSLASGVYEQYF
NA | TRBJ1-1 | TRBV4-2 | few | TGTGCCAGCAGCCAAGAGTCCGCAGGGGCAGTAGCTTTCTTT | CASSQESAGAVAFF
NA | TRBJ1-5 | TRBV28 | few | TGTGCCAGCAGTTTTGTTACAGACAATCAGCCCCAGCATTTT | CASSFVTDNQPQHF
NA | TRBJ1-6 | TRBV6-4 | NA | TGTGCCAGCAGGGTTAGACGGTATAATTCACCCCTCCACTTT | CASRVRRYNSPLHF
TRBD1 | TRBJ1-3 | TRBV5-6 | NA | TGTGCCAGCAGCTCTGACAGGGGGCGAGGAAACACCATATATTTT | CASSSDRGRGNTIYF
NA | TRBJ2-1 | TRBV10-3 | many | TGTGCCATCAGTAAACAGGGATCTCACAATGAGCAGTTCTTC | CAISKQGSHNEQFF
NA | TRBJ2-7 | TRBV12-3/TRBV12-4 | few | TGTGCCAGCAGTTTATCGGGGGGCGCGGACGAGCAGTACTTC | CASSLSGGADEQYF
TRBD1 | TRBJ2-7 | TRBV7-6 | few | TGTGCCAGCAGCCAAGGGGGCAGGACAGGATGGTGGTACGAGCAGTACTTC | CASSQGGRTGWWYEQYF
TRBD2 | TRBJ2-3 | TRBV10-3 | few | TGTGCCATCAGTGCATCCGGGACTAGCGGATCAGATACGCAGTATTTT | CAISASGTSGSDTQYF